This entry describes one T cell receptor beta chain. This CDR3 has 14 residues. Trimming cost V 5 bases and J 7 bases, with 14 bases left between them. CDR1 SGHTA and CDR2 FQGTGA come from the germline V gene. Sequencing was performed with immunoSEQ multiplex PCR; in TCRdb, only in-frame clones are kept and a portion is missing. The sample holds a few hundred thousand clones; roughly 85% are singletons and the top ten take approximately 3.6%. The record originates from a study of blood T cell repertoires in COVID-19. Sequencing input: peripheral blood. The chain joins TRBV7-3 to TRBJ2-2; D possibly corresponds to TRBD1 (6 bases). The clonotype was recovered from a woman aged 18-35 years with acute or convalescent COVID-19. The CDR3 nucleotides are TGTGCCAGCAGCGCAGACACAGGGCTCGGGGAGCTGTTTTTT. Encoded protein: CASSADTGLGELFF.